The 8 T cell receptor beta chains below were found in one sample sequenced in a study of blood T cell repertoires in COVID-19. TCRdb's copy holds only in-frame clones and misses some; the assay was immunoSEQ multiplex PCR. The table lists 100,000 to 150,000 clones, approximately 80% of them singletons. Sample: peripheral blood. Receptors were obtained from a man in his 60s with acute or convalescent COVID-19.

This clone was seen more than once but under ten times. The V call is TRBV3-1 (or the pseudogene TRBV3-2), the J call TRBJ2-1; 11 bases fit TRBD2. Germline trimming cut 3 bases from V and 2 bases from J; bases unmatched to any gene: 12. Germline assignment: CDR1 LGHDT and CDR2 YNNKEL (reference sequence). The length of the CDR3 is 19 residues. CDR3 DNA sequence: TGTGCCAGCAGCCACCTAGCGGGAGGAACTCAGAGTACCTACAATGAGCAGTTCTTC. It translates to CASSHLAGGTQSTYNEQFF.

The CDR3 coding sequence is TGTGCCAGCAGTACCCAACAGGGTATCTATGGCTACACCTTC. It specifies CASSTQQGIYGYTF. V is TRBV28 and J is TRBJ1-2; D possibly corresponds to TRBD1 (6 bases). Trimming took 5 bases from V and 4 from J, leaving 14 bases between them. The CDR3 covers 14 residues. In germline, CDR1 is MDHEN, CDR2 SYDVKM.

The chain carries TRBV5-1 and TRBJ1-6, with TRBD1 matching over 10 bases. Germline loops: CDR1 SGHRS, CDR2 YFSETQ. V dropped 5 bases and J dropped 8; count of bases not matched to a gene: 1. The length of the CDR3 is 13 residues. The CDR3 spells CASRGTGDSPLHF. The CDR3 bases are TGCGCCAGCAGGGGGACAGGGGATTCACCCCTCCACTTT.

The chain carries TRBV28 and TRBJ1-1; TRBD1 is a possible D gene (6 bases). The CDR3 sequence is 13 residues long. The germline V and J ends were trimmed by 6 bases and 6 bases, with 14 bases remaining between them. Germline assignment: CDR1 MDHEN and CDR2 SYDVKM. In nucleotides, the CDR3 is TGTGCCAGCAGCCATCCGGACAGAGCTGAAGCTTTCTTT. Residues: CASSHPDRAEAFF. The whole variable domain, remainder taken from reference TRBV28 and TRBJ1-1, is DVKVTQSSRYLVKRTGEKVFLECVQDMDHENMFWYRQDPGLGLRLIYFSYDVKMKEKGDIPEGYSVSREKKERFSLILESASTNQTSMYLCASSHPDRAEAFFGQGTRLTVV.

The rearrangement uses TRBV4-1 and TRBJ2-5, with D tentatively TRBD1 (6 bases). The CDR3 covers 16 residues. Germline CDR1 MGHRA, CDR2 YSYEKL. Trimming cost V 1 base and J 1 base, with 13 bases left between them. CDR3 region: CASSQVRGRGQETQYF. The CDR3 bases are TGCGCCAGCAGCCAAGTTAGGGGGAGAGGCCAAGAGACCCAGTACTTC.

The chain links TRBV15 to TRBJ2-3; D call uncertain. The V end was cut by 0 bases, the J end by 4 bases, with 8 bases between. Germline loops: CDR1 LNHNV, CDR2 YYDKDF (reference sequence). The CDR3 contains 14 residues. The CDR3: CATSRDKTADTQYF. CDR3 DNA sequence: TGTGCCACCAGCAGAGATAAGACTGCAGATACGCAGTATTTT.

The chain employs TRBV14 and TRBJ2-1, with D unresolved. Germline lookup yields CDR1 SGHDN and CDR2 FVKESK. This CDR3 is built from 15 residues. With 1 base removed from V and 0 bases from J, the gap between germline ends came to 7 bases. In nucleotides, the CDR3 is TGTGCCAGCAGCCAAGGCCCCAGCTCCTACAATGAGCAGTTCTTC. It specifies CASSQGPSSYNEQFF. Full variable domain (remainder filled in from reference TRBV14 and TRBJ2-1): EAGVTQFPSHSVIEKGQTVTLRCDPISGHDNLYWYRRVMGKEIKFLLHFVKESKQDESGMPNNRFLAERTGGTYSTLKVQPAELEDSGVYFCASSQGPSSYNEQFFGPGTRLTVL.

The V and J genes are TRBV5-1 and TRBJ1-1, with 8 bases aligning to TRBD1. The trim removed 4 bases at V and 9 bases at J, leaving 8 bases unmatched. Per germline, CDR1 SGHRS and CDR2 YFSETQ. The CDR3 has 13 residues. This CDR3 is CASSTGTGGKAFF. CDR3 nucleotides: TGCGCCAGCAGCACTGGGACAGGTGGTAAAGCTTTCTTT.